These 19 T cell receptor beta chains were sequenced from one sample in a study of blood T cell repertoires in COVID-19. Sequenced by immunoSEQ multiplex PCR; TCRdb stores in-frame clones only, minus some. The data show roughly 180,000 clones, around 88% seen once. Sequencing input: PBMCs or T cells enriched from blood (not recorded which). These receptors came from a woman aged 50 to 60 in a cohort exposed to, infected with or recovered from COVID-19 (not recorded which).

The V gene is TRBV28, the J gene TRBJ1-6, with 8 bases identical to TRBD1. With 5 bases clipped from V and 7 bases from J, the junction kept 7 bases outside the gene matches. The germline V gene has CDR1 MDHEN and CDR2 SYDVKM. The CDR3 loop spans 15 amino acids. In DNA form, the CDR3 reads TGTGCCAGCAGTGGTGGACAGGGACAGAATTCACCCCTCCACTTT. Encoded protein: CASSGGQGQNSPLHF.

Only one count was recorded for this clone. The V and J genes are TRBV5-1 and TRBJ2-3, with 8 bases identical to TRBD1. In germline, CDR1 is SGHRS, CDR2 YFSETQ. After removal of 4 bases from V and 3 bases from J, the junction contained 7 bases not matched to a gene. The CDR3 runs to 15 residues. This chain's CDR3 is CASSRGQGGTDTQYF. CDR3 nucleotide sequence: TGCGCCAGCAGCCGAGGACAGGGTGGGACAGATACGCAGTATTTT.

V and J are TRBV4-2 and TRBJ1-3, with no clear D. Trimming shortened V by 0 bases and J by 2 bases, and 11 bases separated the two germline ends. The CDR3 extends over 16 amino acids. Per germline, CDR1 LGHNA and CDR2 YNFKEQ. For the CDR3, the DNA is TGTGCCAGCAGCCAAGATGGTACATTGACTGGAAACACCATATATTTT. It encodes CASSQDGTLTGNTIYF.

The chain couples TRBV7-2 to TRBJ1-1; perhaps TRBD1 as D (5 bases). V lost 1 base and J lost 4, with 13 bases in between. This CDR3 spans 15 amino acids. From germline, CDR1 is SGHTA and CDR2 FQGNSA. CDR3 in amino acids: CASSLGSRAATEAFF. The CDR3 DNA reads TGTGCCAGCAGCTTAGGATCCAGGGCAGCCACTGAAGCTTTCTTT.

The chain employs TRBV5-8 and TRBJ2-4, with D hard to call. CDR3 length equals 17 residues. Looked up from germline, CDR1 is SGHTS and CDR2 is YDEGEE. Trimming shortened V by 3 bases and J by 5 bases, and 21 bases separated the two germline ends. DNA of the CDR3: TGTGCCAGCAGCTCTCCTACCACGCGGAGAACGGAAAACATTCAGTACTTC. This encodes CASSSPTTRRTENIQYF. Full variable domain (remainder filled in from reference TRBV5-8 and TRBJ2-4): EAGVTQSPTHLIKTRGQQATLRCSPISGHTSVYWYQQALGLGLQFLLWYDEGEERNRGNFPPRFSGRQFPNYSSELNVNALELEDSALYLCASSSPTTRRTENIQYFGAGTRLSVL.

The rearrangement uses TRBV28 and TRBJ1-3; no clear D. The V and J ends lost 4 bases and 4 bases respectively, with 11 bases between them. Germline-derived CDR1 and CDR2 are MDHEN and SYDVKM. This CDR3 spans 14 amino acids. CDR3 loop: CASSSRTRGNTIYF. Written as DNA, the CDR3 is TGTGCCAGCAGTTCCCGAACCAGGGGAAACACCATATATTTT.

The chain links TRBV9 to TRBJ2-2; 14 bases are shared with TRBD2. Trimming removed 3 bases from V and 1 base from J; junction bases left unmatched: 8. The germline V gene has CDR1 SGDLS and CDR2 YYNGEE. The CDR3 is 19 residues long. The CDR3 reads CASSARLAGGPKNTGELFF. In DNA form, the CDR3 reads TGTGCCAGCAGCGCCCGACTAGCGGGAGGGCCGAAGAACACCGGGGAGCTGTTTTTT.

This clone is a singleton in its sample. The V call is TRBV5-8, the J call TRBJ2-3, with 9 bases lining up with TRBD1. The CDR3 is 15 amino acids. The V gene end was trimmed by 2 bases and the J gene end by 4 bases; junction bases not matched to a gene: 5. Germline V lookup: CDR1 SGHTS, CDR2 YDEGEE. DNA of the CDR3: TGTGCCAGCAGCTTAGGGGGGACAGGGTCAGATACGCAGTATTTT. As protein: CASSLGGTGSDTQYF. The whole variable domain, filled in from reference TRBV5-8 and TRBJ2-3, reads EAGVTQSPTHLIKTRGQQATLRCSPISGHTSVYWYQQALGLGLQFLLWYDEGEERNRGNFPPRFSGRQFPNYSSELNVNALELEDSALYLCASSLGGTGSDTQYFGPGTRLTVL.

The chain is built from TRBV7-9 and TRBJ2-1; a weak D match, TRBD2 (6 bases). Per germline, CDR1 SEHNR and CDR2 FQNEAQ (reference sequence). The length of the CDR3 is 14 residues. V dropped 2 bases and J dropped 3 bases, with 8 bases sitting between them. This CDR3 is CASSLLAVYNEQFF. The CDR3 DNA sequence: TGTGCCAGCAGCTTATTAGCGGTCTACAATGAGCAGTTCTTC.

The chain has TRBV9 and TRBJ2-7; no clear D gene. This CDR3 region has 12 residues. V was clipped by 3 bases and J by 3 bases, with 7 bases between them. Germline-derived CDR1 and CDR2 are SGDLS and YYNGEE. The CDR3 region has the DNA TGTGCCAGCAGCGCCAGTGACTACGAGCAGTACTTC. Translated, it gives CASSASDYEQYF.

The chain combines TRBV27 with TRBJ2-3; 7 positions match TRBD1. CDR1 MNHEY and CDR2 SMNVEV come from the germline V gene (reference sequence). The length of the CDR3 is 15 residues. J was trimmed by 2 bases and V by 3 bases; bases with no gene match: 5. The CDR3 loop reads CASSFRDSNTDTQYF. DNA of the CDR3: TGTGCCAGCAGTTTCCGGGACAGTAACACAGATACGCAGTATTTT.

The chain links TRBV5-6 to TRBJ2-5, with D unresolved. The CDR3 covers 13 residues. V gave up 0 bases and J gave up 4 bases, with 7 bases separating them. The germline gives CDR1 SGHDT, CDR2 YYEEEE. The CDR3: CASSLVVGETQYF. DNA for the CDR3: TGTGCCAGCAGCTTGGTAGTCGGAGAGACCCAGTACTTC.

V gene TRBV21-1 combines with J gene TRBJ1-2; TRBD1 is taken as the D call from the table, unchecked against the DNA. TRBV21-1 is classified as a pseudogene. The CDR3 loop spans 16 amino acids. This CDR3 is CASSKDKGATNYGYTF. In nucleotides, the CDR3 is TGTGCCAGCAGCAAAGACAAGGGGGCTACTAACTATGGCTACACCTTC.

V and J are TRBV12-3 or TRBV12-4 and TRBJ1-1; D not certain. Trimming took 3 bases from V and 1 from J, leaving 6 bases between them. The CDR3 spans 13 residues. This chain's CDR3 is CASSFGKNTEAFF. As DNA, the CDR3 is TGTGCCAGCAGTTTCGGGAAGAACACTGAAGCTTTCTTT.

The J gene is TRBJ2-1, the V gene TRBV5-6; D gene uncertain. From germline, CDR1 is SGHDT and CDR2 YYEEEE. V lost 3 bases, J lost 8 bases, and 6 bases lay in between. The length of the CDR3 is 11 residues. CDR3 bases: TGTGCCAGCAGCTCCGGTTATGAGCAGTTCTTC. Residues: CASSSGYEQFF.

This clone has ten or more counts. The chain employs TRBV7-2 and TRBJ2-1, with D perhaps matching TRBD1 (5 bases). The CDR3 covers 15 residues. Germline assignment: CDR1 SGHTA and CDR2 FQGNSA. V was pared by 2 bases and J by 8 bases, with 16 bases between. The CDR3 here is CASSLTVQPRDEQFF. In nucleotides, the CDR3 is TGTGCCAGCAGCTTAACAGTACAGCCCAGGGATGAGCAGTTCTTC.

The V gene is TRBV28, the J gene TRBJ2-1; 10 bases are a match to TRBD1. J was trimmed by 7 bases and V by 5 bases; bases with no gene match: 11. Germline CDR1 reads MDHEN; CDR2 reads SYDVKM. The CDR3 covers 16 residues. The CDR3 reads CASSLPAGQGSNEQFF. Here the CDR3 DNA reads TGTGCCAGCAGTCTTCCTGCGGGACAGGGGTCGAATGAGCAGTTCTTC. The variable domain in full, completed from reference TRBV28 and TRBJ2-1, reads DVKVTQSSRYLVKRTGEKVFLECVQDMDHENMFWYRQDPGLGLRLIYFSYDVKMKEKGDIPEGYSVSREKKERFSLILESASTNQTSMYLCASSLPAGQGSNEQFFGPGTRLTVL.

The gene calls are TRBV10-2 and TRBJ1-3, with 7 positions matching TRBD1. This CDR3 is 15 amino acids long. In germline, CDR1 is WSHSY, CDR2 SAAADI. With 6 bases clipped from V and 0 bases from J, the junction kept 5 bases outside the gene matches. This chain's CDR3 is CASSTDRSSGNTIYF. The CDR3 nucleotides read TGCGCCAGCAGCACGGACAGGAGCTCTGGAAACACCATATATTTT.

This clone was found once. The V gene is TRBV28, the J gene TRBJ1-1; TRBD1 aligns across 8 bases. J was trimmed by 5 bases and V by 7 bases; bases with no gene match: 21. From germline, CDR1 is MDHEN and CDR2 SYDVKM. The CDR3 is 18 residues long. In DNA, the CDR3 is TGTGCCAGCAATCTTATCGAGCCCAAACAGGGGGTAAGAACTGAAGCTTTCTTT. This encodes CASNLIEPKQGVRTEAFF.